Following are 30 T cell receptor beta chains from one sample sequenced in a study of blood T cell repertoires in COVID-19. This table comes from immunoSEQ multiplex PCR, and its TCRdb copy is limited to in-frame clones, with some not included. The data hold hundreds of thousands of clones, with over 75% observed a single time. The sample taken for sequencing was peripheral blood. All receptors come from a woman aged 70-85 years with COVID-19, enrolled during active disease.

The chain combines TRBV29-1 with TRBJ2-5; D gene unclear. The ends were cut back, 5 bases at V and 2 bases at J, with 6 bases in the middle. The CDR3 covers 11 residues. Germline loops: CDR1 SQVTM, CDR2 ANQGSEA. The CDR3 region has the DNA TGCAGCGTTCGAGAACAAGAGACCCAGTACTTC. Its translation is CSVREQETQYF.

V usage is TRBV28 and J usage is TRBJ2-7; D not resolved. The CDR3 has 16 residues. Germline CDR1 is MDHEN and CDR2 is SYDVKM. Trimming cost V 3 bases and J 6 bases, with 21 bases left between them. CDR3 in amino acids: CASSFLIFSQAGEQYF. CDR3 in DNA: TGTGCCAGCAGTTTTCTCATTTTCAGTCAGGCAGGCGAGCAGTACTTC.

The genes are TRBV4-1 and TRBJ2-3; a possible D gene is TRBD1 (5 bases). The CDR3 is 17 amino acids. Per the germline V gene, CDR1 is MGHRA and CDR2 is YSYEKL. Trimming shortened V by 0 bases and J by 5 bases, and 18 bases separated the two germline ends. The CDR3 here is CASSQERASVRGDTQYF. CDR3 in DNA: TGCGCCAGCAGCCAAGAAAGGGCGTCAGTAAGGGGAGATACGCAGTATTTT.

CDR3 loop: CASSQVRSTLQYF. The CDR3 bases are TGTGCCAGCAGCCAAGTGAGGTCTACGTTGCAGTACTTC. V is TRBV14 and J is TRBJ2-7; D remains unclear. The CDR3 extends over 13 amino acids. The V end was cut by 1 base, the J end by 9 bases, with 13 bases between. Germline V gives CDR1 SGHDN, CDR2 FVKESK.

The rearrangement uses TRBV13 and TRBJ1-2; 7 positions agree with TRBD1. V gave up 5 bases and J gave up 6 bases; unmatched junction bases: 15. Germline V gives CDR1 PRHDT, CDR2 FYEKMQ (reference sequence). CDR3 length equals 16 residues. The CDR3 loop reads CASSPRTLQGRNGYTF. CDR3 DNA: TGTGCCAGCAGCCCAAGAACCTTACAGGGGCGGAATGGCTACACCTTC.

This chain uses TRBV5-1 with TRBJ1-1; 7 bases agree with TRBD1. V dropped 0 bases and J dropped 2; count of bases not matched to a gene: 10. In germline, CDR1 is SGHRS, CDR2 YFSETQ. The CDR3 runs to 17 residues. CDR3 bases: TGCGCCAGCAGCTTGGATAGCAGGGGGTTGGCTAACACTGAAGCTTTCTTT. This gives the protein CASSLDSRGLANTEAFF.

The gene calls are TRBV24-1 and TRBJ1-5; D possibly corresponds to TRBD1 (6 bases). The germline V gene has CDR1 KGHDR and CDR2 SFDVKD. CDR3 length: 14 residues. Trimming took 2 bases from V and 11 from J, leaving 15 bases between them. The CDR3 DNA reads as TGTGCCACCAGTGATTCCGGACAGCACAAGGCCCAGCATTTT. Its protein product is CATSDSGQHKAQHF.

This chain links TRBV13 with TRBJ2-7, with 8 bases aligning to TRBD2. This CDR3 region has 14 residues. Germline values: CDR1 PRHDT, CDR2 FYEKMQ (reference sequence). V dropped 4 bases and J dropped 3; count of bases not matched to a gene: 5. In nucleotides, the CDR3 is TGTGCCAGCAGCTCGGGACTAGAAAACTACGAGCAGTACTTC. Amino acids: CASSSGLENYEQYF.

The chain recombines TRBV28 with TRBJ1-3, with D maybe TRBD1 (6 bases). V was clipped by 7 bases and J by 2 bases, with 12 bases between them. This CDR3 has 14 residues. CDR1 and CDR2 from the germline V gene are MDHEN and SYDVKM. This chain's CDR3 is CASKSGTTGNTIYF. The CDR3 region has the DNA TGTGCCAGCAAATCCGGGACAACTGGAAACACCATATATTTT.

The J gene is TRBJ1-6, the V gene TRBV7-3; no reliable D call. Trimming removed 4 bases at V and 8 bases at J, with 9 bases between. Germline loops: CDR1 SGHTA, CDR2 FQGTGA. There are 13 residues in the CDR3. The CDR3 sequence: CASSSSRDSPLHF. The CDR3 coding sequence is TGTGCCAGCAGCTCTAGTCGAGATTCACCCCTCCACTTT.

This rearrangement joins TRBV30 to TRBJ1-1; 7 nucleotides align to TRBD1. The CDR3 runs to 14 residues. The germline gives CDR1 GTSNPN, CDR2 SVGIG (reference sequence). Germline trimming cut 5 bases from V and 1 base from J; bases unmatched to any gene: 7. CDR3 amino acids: CAWVPGTANTEAFF. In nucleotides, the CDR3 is TGTGCCTGGGTCCCCGGGACAGCGAACACTGAAGCTTTCTTT.

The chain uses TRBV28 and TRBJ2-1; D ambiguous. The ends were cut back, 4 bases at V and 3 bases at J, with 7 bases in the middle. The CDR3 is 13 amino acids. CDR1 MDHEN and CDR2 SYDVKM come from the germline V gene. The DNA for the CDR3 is TGTGCCAGCAGTTCACTTATCTACAATGAGCAGTTCTTC. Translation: CASSSLIYNEQFF.

In nucleotides, the CDR3 is TGTGCTTCCGAGAGGGTAGCGGGGTTCACAGATACGCAGTATTTT. It yields the protein CASERVAGFTDTQYF. The rearrangement joins TRBV11-2 to TRBJ2-3, with 8 bases matching TRBD2. CDR1 SGHAT and CDR2 FQNNGV come from the germline V gene. The CDR3 loop spans 15 amino acids.

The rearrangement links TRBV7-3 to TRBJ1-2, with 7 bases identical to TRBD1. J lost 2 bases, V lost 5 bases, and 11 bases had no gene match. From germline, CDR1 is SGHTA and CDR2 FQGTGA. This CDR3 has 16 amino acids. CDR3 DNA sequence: TGTGCCAGCAGCCCGCAGACAGGGTTTGCAAACTATGGCTACACCTTC. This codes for CASSPQTGFANYGYTF.

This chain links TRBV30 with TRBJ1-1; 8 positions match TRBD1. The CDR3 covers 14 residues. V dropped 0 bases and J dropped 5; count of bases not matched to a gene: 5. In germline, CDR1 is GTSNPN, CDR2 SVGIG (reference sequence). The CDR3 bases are TGTGCCTGGAGTGTACGGGACAGGAGGACTGAAGCTTTCTTT. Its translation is CAWSVRDRRTEAFF.

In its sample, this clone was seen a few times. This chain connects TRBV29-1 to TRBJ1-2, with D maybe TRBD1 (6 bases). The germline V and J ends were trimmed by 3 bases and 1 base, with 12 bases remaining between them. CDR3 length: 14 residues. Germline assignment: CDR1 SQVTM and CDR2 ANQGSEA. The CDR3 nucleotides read TGCAGCGTTGAGGAAAGACAGGTTAACTATGGCTACACCTTC. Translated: CSVEERQVNYGYTF.

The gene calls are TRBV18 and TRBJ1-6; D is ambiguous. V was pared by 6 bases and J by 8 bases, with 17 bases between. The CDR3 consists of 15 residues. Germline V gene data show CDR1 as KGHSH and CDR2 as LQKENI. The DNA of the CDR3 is TGTGCCAGCTCTCGTATAGGCCTGAGGGATTCACCCCTCCACTTT. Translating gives CASSRIGLRDSPLHF.

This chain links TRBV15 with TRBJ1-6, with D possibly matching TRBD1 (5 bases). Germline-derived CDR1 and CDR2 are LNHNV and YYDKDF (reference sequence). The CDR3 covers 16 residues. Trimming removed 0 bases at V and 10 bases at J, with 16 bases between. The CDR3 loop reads CATSRDPGRARSPLHF. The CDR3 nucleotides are TGTGCCACCAGCAGAGATCCCGGCAGGGCACGATCACCCCTCCACTTT.

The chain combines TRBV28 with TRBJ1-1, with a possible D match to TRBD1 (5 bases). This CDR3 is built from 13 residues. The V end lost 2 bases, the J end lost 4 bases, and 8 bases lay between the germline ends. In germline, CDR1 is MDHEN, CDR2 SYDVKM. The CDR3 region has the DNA TGTGCCAGCAGTTTAGGCAGGGTCACTGAAGCTTTCTTT. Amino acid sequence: CASSLGRVTEAFF.

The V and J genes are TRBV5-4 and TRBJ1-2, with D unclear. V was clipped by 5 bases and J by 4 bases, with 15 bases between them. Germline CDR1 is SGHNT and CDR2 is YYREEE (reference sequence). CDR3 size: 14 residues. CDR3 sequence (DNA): TGTGCCAGCAGAATATTAGGAGCGCGCTATGGCTACACCTTC. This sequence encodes CASRILGARYGYTF.

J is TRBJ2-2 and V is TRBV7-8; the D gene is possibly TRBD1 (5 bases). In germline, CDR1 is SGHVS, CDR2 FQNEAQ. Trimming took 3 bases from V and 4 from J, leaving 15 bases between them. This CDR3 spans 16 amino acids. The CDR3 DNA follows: TGTGCCAGCAGCTTCCCCGACAGTTCGGGCACCGGGGAGCTGTTTTTT. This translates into CASSFPDSSGTGELFF.

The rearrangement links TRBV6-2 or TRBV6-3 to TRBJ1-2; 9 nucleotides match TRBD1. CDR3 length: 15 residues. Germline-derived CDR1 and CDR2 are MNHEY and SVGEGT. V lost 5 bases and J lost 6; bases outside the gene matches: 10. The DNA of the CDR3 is TGTGCCAGCAGTCAGACCGGGACAGGGTCCCATGGCTACACCTTC. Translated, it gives CASSQTGTGSHGYTF.

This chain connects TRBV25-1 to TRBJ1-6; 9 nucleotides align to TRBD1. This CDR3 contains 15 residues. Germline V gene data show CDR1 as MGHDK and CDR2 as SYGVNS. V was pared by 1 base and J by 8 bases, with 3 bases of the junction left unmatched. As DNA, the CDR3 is TGTGCCAGCAGTGAATGGACAGGGGATCATTCACCCCTCCACTTT. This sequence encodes CASSEWTGDHSPLHF.

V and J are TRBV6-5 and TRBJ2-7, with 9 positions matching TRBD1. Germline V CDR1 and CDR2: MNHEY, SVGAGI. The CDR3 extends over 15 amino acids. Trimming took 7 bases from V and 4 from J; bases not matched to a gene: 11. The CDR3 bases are TGTGCCAGCAAAGACCCGGGACAGGGCTGGTACGAGCAGTACTTC. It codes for CASKDPGQGWYEQYF.

CDR3 residues: CAWSVQRLAAETQYF. DNA for the CDR3: TGTGCCTGGAGTGTACAGAGACTAGCGGCAGAGACCCAGTACTTC. The gene calls are TRBV30 and TRBJ2-5; the match to TRBD2 covers 9 bases. The J segment lost 4 bases and the V segment lost 0 bases, leaving 6 bases of the junction unmatched. CDR3 length equals 15 residues. CDR1 is GTSNPN and CDR2 is SVGIG in the germline V gene (reference sequence).

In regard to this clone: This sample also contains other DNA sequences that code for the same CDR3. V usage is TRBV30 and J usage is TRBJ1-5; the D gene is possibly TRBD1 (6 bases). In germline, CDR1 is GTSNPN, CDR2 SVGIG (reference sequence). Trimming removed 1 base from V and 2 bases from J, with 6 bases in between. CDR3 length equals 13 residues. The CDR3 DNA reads TGTGCCTGGAGTGAGGGGGGCAATCAGCCCCAGCATTTT. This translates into CAWSEGGNQPQHF.

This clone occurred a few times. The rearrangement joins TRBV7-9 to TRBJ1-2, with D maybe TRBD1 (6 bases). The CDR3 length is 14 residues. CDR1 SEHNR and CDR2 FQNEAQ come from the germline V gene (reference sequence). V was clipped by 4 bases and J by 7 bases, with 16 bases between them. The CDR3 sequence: CASSSGEGDRGYTF. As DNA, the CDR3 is TGTGCCAGCAGCTCTGGCGAGGGGGATCGTGGCTACACCTTC.

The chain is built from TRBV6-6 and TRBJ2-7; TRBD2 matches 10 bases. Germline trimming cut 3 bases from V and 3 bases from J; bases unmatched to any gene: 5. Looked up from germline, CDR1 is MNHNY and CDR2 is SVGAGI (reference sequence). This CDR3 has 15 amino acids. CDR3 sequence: CASSYQASGSYEQYF. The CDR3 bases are TGTGCCAGCAGTTATCAGGCTAGCGGGAGCTACGAGCAGTACTTC.

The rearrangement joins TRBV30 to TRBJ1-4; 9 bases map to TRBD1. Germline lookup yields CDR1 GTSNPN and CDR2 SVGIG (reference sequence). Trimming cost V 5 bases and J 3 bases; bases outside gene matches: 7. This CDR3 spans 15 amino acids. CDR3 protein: CAWGGQGEANEKLFF. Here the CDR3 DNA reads TGTGCCTGGGGGGGACAGGGAGAGGCTAATGAAAAACTGTTTTTT.

CDR3 residues: CASSLGDISTDTQYF. CDR3 bases: TGTGCCAGCAGCTTGGGGGACATATCCACAGATACGCAGTATTTT. The chain employs TRBV5-8 and TRBJ2-3; weak D call: TRBD1 (6 bases). The CDR3 consists of 15 residues. Germline loops: CDR1 SGHTS, CDR2 YDEGEE. The ends were cut back, 0 bases at V and 2 bases at J, with 10 bases in the middle.